This is a list of T cell receptor beta chains from one sample in a study of blood T cell repertoires in COVID-19. Sequencing used immunoSEQ multiplex PCR; TCRdb keeps in-frame clones, though not all of them. The data hold 200,000 to 250,000 clones, with around 89% observed a single time. Source material: peripheral blood. Receptors originate from a man aged 30-40 years with COVID-19, enrolled during active disease. Each CDR3 is given with its conserved first and last residue. D genes are given only for firm matches. The size field is filled for only some rows; it gives once, few, many or a size class.

TGCAGCGCGGAGGGGGGGACGAACACTGAAGCTTTCTTT	CSAEGGTNTEAFF	TRBV29-1	TRBJ1-1	-	-
TGCGCCAGCAGCGCCCAAACAGGGCTCTCTGGAAACACCATATATTTT	CASSAQTGLSGNTIYF	TRBV5-1	TRBJ1-3	-	-
TGTGCCAGCTCACCCCGGACAGCCAGTTATTCACCCCTCCACTTT	CASSPRTASYSPLHF	TRBV18	TRBJ1-6	-	-
TGTGCCAGCAGCCCACAGATCAATCAGCCCCAGCATTTT	CASSPQINQPQHF	TRBV11-1	TRBJ1-5	-	-
TGTGCCAGCAGCACTGGGACAGGGGGGAACTCCTACGAGCAGTACTTC	CASSTGTGGNSYEQYF	TRBV5-4	TRBJ2-7	TRBD1	-
TGTGCCAGCAGCGGTACACAGGATCTGAACACTGAAGCTTTCTTT	CASSGTQDLNTEAFF	TRBV5-6	TRBJ1-1	-	-
TGTGCCAGCAGCAACATGAGAGAGGGGCTAGCGGGAGGGCCTCGGTTCTTC	CASSNMREGLAGGPRFF	TRBV7-9	TRBJ2-1	TRBD2	-
TGTGCCAGCAGCAGGACAGGGTTGAGAAACACCATATATTTT	CASSRTGLRNTIYF	TRBV7-2	TRBJ1-3	TRBD1	few
TGTGCCACCAGCGGCCGTCTAGGACAGGGGGTATATGGCTACACCTTC	CATSGRLGQGVYGYTF	TRBV15	TRBJ1-2	TRBD1	-
TGTGCCAGCAGCCAAGACAGGGGGATAGCTTTCTTT	CASSQDRGIAFF	TRBV7-3	TRBJ1-1	TRBD1	-
TGCGCCAGCAGCGGGGACAGGGGAAACACCATATATTTT	CASSGDRGNTIYF	TRBV5-1	TRBJ1-3	TRBD1	once
TGTGCCAGTAGTTCTCGACAGAGGTCTGGAAACACCATATATTTT	CASSSRQRSGNTIYF	TRBV19	TRBJ1-3	-	-
TGTGCCAGCAGTTACTCGGCGGGGGCCCGGAATGGCTACACCTTC	CASSYSAGARNGYTF	TRBV6-5	TRBJ1-2	-	once
TGTGCCAGCAGCTCTGACAGGCGCAATCAGCCCCAGCATTTT	CASSSDRRNQPQHF	TRBV7-9	TRBJ1-5	-	-
TGTGCCAGCAGCGTAACCGGGACTAGCGGGACCTACGAGCAGTACTTC	CASSVTGTSGTYEQYF	TRBV9	TRBJ2-7	TRBD2	-
TGTGCCACCAGCAGGGGGGACCGGTTCACAGCGGGAGGGTACAATGAGCAGTTCTTC	CATSRGDRFTAGGYNEQFF	TRBV15	TRBJ2-1	TRBD2	-
TGCAGCGTTGCGCTCCGAGGGACAGCCACCGGGGAGCTGTTTTTT	CSVALRGTATGELFF	TRBV29-1	TRBJ2-2	TRBD1	-
TGTGCCAGCAGTGATTCCCCCCTCGGAGCCGTTGAAGCTTTCTTT	CASSDSPLGAVEAFF	TRBV2	TRBJ1-1	-	-
TGTGCCAGCTCACCCGGGGAACGTGGGGGCTACACCTTC	CASSPGERGGYTF	TRBV18	TRBJ1-2	-	-
TGTGCCAGCAGCCAAGAAACAGGGGCGGGGGGGCTGAGCTACAATGAGCAGTTCTTC	CASSQETGAGGLSYNEQFF	TRBV4-2	TRBJ2-1	TRBD2	-
TGTGCCAGCAGACCTTCTAGCGGGGGGTCCTACGAGCAGTACTTC	CASRPSSGGSYEQYF	TRBV28	TRBJ2-7	TRBD2	-
TGCGCCAGCAGCTTAGTCGGGGAGGGCGGCACTGAAGCTTTCTTT	CASSLVGEGGTEAFF	TRBV5-1	TRBJ1-1	-	-
TGTGCCTGGAGTGTACTGCACCGCAATCAGCCCCAGCATTTT	CAWSVLHRNQPQHF	TRBV30	TRBJ1-5	-	-
TGTGCCACCAGCAGAGATCGTGTGGCTAGCACAGATACGCAGTATTTT	CATSRDRVASTDTQYF	TRBV15	TRBJ2-3	-	-
TGTGCCAGCAGCCTAAGGCCCCTAGGGAGGTTAACTAATGAAAAACTGTTTTTT	CASSLRPLGRLTNEKLFF	TRBV7-6	TRBJ1-4	-	-
TGTGCCAGCAGCGACAAGGGGACAAGTGGCTACACCTTC	CASSDKGTSGYTF	TRBV12-1	TRBJ1-2	-	-
TGTGCCAGCAGTGAAAAAACGGGAGGGGCGGATACGCAGTATTTT	CASSEKTGGADTQYF	TRBV6-1	TRBJ2-3	TRBD2	few